Described below is a single TCR beta chain sequence and its context. The data stem from a study of cytotoxic CD8 clonotypes in ibrutinib-treated CLL. Produced via immunoSEQ multiplex PCR; TCRdb's table is partial and in-frame only. The sample holds approximately 210,000 clones, over 55% seen once. The CDR3 contains 15 residues. This material consisted of PBMCs, taken after 24 months of ibrutinib treatment. The TCR was taken from a human donor with chronic lymphocytic leukemia. The V and J genes are TRBV12-2 and TRBJ1-1. TRBV12-2 is marked as a pseudogene. CDR3 in amino acids: CASRLEVPMNTEAFF. CDR3 sequence (DNA): TGTGCAAGTCGCTTAGAAGTGCCCATGAACACTGAAGCTTTCTTT.